These 21 T cell receptor beta chains came from one sample sequenced in a study of a mutant IDH1 vaccine in newly diagnosed glioma. Their antigens remain unidentified. Time point meaning: week 23, last vaccination. Each dose delivered 300 ug of mutant IDH1 20-mer peptide subcutaneously with imiquimod. Clones were sequenced by immunoSEQ multiplex PCR, and TCRdb holds only the in-frame ones, with some missing. The sample shows 82,000 or so clones, approximately 85% of them seen only once. Sequenced here: PBMCs, sampled from a glioma patient whose treatment included an IDH1 peptide vaccine. These receptors were collected from a man aged 30-40 years with glioma. Some clones in this sample may be carry-over from other donors' samples.

This clone came up once. The chain is built from TRBV15 and TRBJ2-5, with TRBD2 identical over 9 bases. The CDR3 totals 15 residues. Germline-derived CDR1 and CDR2 are LNHNV and YYDKDF (reference sequence). With 4 bases clipped from V and 0 bases from J, the junction kept 3 bases outside the gene matches. The CDR3 is CATSKLAGYQETQYF. CDR3 bases: TGTGCCACCAGCAAGCTAGCGGGGTACCAAGAGACCCAGTACTTC. Full variable domain (rest looked up from reference TRBV15 and TRBJ2-5): DAMVIQNPRYQVTQFGKPVTLSCSQTLNHNVMYWYQQKSSQAPKLLFHYYDKDFNNEADTPDNFQSRRPNTSFCFLDIRSPGLGDTAMYLCATSKLAGYQETQYFGPGTRLLVL.

The rearrangement uses TRBV27 and TRBJ1-1; the D gene is possibly TRBD1 (5 bases). CDR1 is MNHEY, CDR2 SMNVEV, per germline (reference sequence). With 1 base removed from V and 0 bases from J, the gap between germline ends came to 12 bases. This CDR3 contains 16 residues. The CDR3 region has the DNA TGTGCCAGCAGTTTATATTGGGGCAGAATGAACACTGAAGCTTTCTTT. The encoded protein is CASSLYWGRMNTEAFF.

The chain joins TRBV6-4 to TRBJ2-1; a possible D gene is TRBD2 (5 bases). The CDR3 consists of 13 residues. The germline V gene has CDR1 MRHNA and CDR2 SNTAGT. The germline V and J ends were trimmed by 6 bases and 3 bases, with 9 bases remaining between them. CDR3 DNA sequence: TGTGCCAGCAGGAGGGAAGGCTACAATGAGCAGTTCTTC. Protein product: CASRREGYNEQFF.

The chain is built from TRBV2 and TRBJ2-6; possibly TRBD1 or TRBD2 for D (5 bases each). The V gene lost 7 bases and the J gene lost 0 bases, with 13 bases spanning the gap. This CDR3 region has 16 residues. The germline V gene encodes CDR1 SNHLY and CDR2 FYNNEI. The CDR3 protein is CASTWDGHSGANVLTF. The CDR3, as DNA: TGTGCCAGCACCTGGGACGGACACTCTGGGGCCAACGTCCTGACTTTC.

This sequence joins TRBV27 and TRBJ2-1, with 9 bases identical to TRBD1. V was pared by 9 bases and J by 5 bases, with 8 bases of the junction left unmatched. Germline-derived CDR1 and CDR2 are MNHEY and SMNVEV (reference sequence). CDR3 length: 14 amino acids. The CDR3 loop is CASRQGGTNNEQFF. The CDR3 nucleotides read TGTGCCAGTCGACAGGGGGGGACTAACAATGAGCAGTTCTTC.

The V and J genes are TRBV7-9 and TRBJ1-4; weak D call: TRBD1 (5 bases). V lost 4 bases and J 3 bases, leaving 9 bases between the germline ends. The CDR3 length is 14 residues. Germline loops: CDR1 SEHNR, CDR2 FQNEAQ (reference sequence). The CDR3 DNA reads as TGTGCCAGCAGCTCCCGGGACTCTAATGAAAAACTGTTTTTT. Residues: CASSSRDSNEKLFF.

The J gene is TRBJ1-2, the V gene TRBV28; TRBD1 is a possible D gene (5 bases). Per germline, CDR1 MDHEN and CDR2 SYDVKM. CDR3 size: 15 residues. Trimming left V 2 bases short and J 4 bases short, with 14 bases between. The CDR3, as DNA: TGTGCCAGCAGTTTAATGGTGGAGGGACCCTATGGCTACACCTTC. Its protein product is CASSLMVEGPYGYTF.

The V and J genes are TRBV6-4 and TRBJ2-2; 7 bases are shared with TRBD2. J gave up 6 bases and V 2 bases, and 3 bases lay outside the gene matches. CDR1 MRHNA and CDR2 SNTAGT come from the germline V gene. The CDR3 is made up of 14 amino acids. The DNA of the CDR3 is TGTGCCAGCAGTGACCAGACTAGCTCCGGGGAGCTGTTTTTT. Protein sequence: CASSDQTSSGELFF.

The rearrangement uses TRBV29-1 and TRBJ2-7, with TRBD1 identical over 9 bases. The CDR3 covers 12 residues. The germline gives CDR1 SQVTM, CDR2 ANQGSEA. Trimming took 6 bases from V and 5 from J; bases not matched to a gene: 5. CDR3 nucleotides: TGCAGCGTGACGGGACAGGGAAACGAGCAGTACTTC. Translating it yields CSVTGQGNEQYF.

Only a few counts were recorded for this clone. Germline and junction disagree at one end, which may indicate a read error. The V call is TRBV4-3, the J call TRBJ1-2, with D perhaps matching TRBD1 (6 bases). Germline loops: CDR1 LGHNA, CDR2 YSLEER. The CDR3 is 12 amino acids. DNA for the CDR3: TGCGCCAGCAGCCTTGCGGGGGGCGGGGCGGCCTTC. This sequence encodes CASSLAGGGAAF.

This chain links TRBV10-3 with TRBJ2-2, with TRBD2 matching over 8 bases. The CDR3 is 15 residues long. V shed 6 bases, J shed 0 bases, and the junction held 3 bases outside the gene matches. The germline V gene encodes CDR1 ENHRY and CDR2 SYGVKD. The CDR3 DNA reads TGTGCCATCAGGGAAGCGGGGGCGAACACCGGGGAGCTGTTTTTT. It codes for CAIREAGANTGELFF.

The V and J genes are TRBV5-1 and TRBJ2-1; 7 nucleotides agree with TRBD2. This CDR3 is built from 15 residues. The J segment lost 1 base and the V segment lost 2 bases, leaving 3 bases of the junction unmatched. Germline V CDR1 and CDR2: SGHRS, YFSETQ. In DNA form, the CDR3 reads TGCGCCAGCAGCTTCGAAGCGGGATCCTACAATGAGCAGTTCTTC. It yields the protein CASSFEAGSYNEQFF.

The V call is TRBV7-8, the J call TRBJ1-4, with D uncertain. The CDR3 is 16 amino acids. Trimming left V 5 bases short and J 3 bases short, with 16 bases between. CDR1 is SGHVS and CDR2 is FQNEAQ in the germline V gene. The CDR3 DNA reads TGTGCCAGCAGCCCCTGGAGGGCACGGTCTAATGAAAAACTGTTTTTT. Translating gives CASSPWRARSNEKLFF.

The J gene is TRBJ2-7, the V gene TRBV6-1; 14 bases align to TRBD2. Germline V lookup: CDR1 MNHNS, CDR2 SASEGT. Losses at the gene ends were 4 bases for V and 11 bases for J; bases not matched to a gene: 7. The CDR3 sequence is 14 residues long. CDR3 amino acids: CASSGPGLAGVEYF. DNA of the CDR3: TGTGCCAGCAGTGGCCCGGGACTAGCGGGAGTGGAGTACTTC.

The chain employs TRBV28 and TRBJ1-4; D uncertain. V lost 5 bases and J lost 8, with 15 bases in between. Germline V gene data show CDR1 as MDHEN and CDR2 as SYDVKM. The CDR3 spans 14 residues. The DNA for the CDR3 is TGTGCCAGCAGTCCCCGGCTCCGACAAGAAAAACTGTTTTTT. This translates into CASSPRLRQEKLFF.

A remark on this clone: At one end the junction does not follow the germline gene, possibly because of a read error. The rearrangement joins TRBV5-4 to TRBJ1-2; weak D call: TRBD1 (6 bases). Germline lookup yields CDR1 SGHNT and CDR2 YYREEE (reference sequence). This CDR3 is 15 amino acids long. The CDR3 loop is CASSQESNRAYGYTF. In DNA form, the CDR3 reads TGCGCCAGCAGCCAAGAATCGAACAGGGCCTATGGCTACACCTTC.

The DNA of the CDR3 is TGTGCCAGCAGCAGGACAAGGGCTAGCAATCAGCCCCAGCATTTT. Amino acids: CASSRTRASNQPQHF. The J gene is TRBJ1-5, the V gene TRBV5-6, with a possible D match to TRBD1 (5 bases). This CDR3 comprises 15 residues. Per germline, CDR1 SGHDT and CDR2 YYEEEE. Between the trimmed V and J ends, which lost 4 bases and 0 bases, there was a span of 11 bases.

This clone has more than one count but fewer than ten. The J gene is TRBJ2-1, the V gene TRBV4-3, with D possibly TRBD2 on 5 matching bases. CDR3 length: 14 residues. The V and J ends lost 4 bases and 7 bases respectively, with 14 bases between them. In germline, CDR1 is LGHNA, CDR2 YSLEER. CDR3 sequence reads: CASSPGLVSNEQFF. The CDR3 DNA reads as TGCGCCAGCAGCCCTGGACTGGTTTCTAATGAGCAGTTCTTC.

In this sample, this clone turned up a few times. The V and J genes are TRBV27 and TRBJ2-2, with TRBD2 identical over 7 bases. The germline V gene encodes CDR1 MNHEY and CDR2 SMNVEV (reference sequence). The V gene end was trimmed by 3 bases and the J gene end by 4 bases; junction bases not matched to a gene: 5. The CDR3 covers 15 residues. The CDR3 DNA reads TGTGCCAGCAGTTTTTCGGGGGGAGGCACCGGGGAGCTGTTTTTT. This translates into CASSFSGGGTGELFF.

V usage is TRBV9 and J usage is TRBJ1-5; D unclear. The CDR3 totals 14 residues. V lost 3 bases and J lost 1, with 8 bases in between. Looked up from germline, CDR1 is SGDLS and CDR2 is YYNGEE. DNA of the CDR3: TGTGCCAGCAGCGCGCCGGGGAGCAATCAGCCCCAGCATTTT. Its protein is CASSAPGSNQPQHF.

This chain uses TRBV28 with TRBJ2-3; D gene uncertain. Germline CDR1 and CDR2: MDHEN and SYDVKM. CDR3 length: 13 residues. V was cut by 4 bases and J by 7 bases, with 12 bases left in between. In DNA form, the CDR3 reads TGTGCCAGCAGTTCAACTGGCCCCCATACGCAGTATTTT. Its translation is CASSSTGPHTQYF.